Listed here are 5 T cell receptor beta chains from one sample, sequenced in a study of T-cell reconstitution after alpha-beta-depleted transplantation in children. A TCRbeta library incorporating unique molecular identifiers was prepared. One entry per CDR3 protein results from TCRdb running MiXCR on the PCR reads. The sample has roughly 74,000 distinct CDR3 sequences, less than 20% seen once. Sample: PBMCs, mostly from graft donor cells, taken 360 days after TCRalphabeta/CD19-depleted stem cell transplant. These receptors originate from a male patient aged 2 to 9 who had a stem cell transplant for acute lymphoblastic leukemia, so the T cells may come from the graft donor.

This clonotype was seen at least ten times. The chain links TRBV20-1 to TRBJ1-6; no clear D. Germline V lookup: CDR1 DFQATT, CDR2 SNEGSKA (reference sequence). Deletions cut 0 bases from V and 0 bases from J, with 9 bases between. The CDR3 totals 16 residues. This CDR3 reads CSARDPRSSYNSPLHF. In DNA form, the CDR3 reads TGCAGTGCTAGAGATCCTAGGAGCTCCTATAATTCACCCCTCCACTTT.

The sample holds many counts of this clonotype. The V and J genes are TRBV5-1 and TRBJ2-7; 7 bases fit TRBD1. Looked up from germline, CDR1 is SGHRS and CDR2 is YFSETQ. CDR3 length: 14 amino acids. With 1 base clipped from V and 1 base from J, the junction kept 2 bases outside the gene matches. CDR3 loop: CASSLTGESYEQYF. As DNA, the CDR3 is TGCGCCAGCAGCTTGACAGGGGAATCCTACGAGCAGTACTTC.

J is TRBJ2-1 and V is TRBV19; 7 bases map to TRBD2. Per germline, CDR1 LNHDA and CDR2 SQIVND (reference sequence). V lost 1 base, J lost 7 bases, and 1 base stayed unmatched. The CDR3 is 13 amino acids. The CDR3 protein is CASSIGTRNEQFF. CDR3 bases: TGTGCCAGTAGTATAGGGACTAGAAATGAGCAGTTCTTC.

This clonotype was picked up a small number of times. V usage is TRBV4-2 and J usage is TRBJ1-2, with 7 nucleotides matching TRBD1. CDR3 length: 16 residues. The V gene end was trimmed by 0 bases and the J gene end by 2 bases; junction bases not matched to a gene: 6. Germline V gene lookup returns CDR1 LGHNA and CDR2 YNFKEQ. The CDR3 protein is CASSQEWTGLNYGYTF. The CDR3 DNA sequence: TGTGCCAGCAGCCAAGAGTGGACAGGCTTAAACTATGGCTACACCTTC.

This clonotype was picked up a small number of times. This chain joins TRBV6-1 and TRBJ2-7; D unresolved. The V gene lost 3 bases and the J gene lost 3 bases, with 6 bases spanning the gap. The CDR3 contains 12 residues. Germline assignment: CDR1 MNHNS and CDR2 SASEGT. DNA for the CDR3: TGTGCCAGCAGTGACCTTTTCTACGAGCAGTACTTC. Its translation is CASSDLFYEQYF.